The clone carrying this TCR beta chain showed up many times. Its antigen is unidentified. This CDR3 region has 13 residues. Germline CDR1 reads SQVTM; CDR2 reads ANQGSEA. The V end was cut by 6 bases, the J end by 0 bases, with 10 bases between. This sample stems from a study of human T cells and chemical hapten exposure. General study points: Relative to control repertoires, expanded TCRs gave rise to significantly more large CDR3 similarity clusters.

Library construction involved attaching unique molecular identifiers to individual cDNA molecules, which allowed quantitative, reproducible TCR counting. TCRdb recomputed calls from the RACE reads with MiXCR, one row per CDR3 protein. The table lists tens of thousands of distinct CDR3 sequences, 8% to 11% of them singletons, with approximately 2.2% in the top ten. The time point denotes: patch test 1, 2 weeks after DPC sensitization. The treatment: therapeutic diphenylcyclopropenone sensitization with weekly scalp DPC. Patches went on only after blood had been drawn each time. Sequencing used whole blood, obtained in connection with sensitization to the hapten diphenylcyclopropenone (DPC). The chain joins TRBV29-1 to TRBJ2-3; D is possibly TRBD2 (5 bases). This receptor was obtained from a man in his forties or fifties with alopecia areata. Some clones in this sample may be carry-over from other donors' samples. The CDR3: CSVGGPSTDTQYF. In DNA form, the CDR3 reads TGCAGCGTGGGCGGGCCAAGCACAGATACGCAGTATTTT.